This T cell receptor (beta chain) was documented in a study of cytomegalovirus exposure and HLA in healthy donors. Regarding this clone: Its antigen is undetermined. The junction does not match germline at one end; this may be a read error.

The PCR used 60 Vbeta and 13 Jbeta primers. Assay: immunoSEQ multiplex PCR; the TCRdb copy retains only in-frame clones and omits some. Counted here are roughly 110,000 clones, 70% to 80% occurring once; the ten biggest clones make up 5.4%. Germline loops: CDR1 MNHEY, CDR2 SVGAGI. The CDR3 sequence is 14 residues long. Study-wide results and limits: TCR beta sequences reportedly predicted most subjects' HLA-A and HLA-B alleles accurately. According to an earlier analysis, most TCR beta V segments yielded productive rearrangements about 87% or about 30% of the time. TCR beta chain V- and J-gene trimming was linked, in a later analysis, to a missense variant in DCLRE1C. Later on, an analysis showed TCR association rates differing by HLA locus, with DRB1 the most and HLA-C the fewest.

The sequenced material came from PBMCs. The chain recombines TRBV6-5 with TRBJ2-7; 11 nucleotides agree with TRBD1. This receptor was taken from a woman between 25 and 40 years old in good health and CMV-seropositive. The DNA of the CDR3 is TGTGCCAGCAGTTATGGACAGGGGGCCTACGAGCAGCACTTC. Amino acids: CASSYGQGAYEQHF.